The 2 T cell receptor beta chains given below trace back to one sample, sequenced in a study of shared clonotypes between healthy human individuals. The protocol was immunoSEQ multiplex PCR, while the TCRdb copy is restricted to in-frame clones and leaves out a portion. Here the sample spans some 2,400,000 clones, around 95% being singletons. Sequencing input: naive CD4+ T cells sorted from blood. Subset denoted: CD45RA+ positively selected. The receptors derive from a man aged 18 to 29 in good health.

V gene TRBV28 combines with J gene TRBJ2-2; 15 nucleotides line up with TRBD2. With 6 bases clipped from V and 8 bases from J, the junction kept 4 bases outside the gene matches. The length of the CDR3 is 15 residues. Germline V gives CDR1 MDHEN, CDR2 SYDVKM. The CDR3 loop reads CASSVGTSGRGELFF. CDR3 DNA: TGTGCCAGCAGCGTCGGGACTAGCGGGAGGGGGGAGCTGTTTTTT.

The rearrangement joins TRBV28 to TRBJ1-1; D ambiguous. Germline lookup yields CDR1 MDHEN and CDR2 SYDVKM. This CDR3 has 15 amino acids. The germline V and J ends were trimmed by 7 bases and 0 bases, with 15 bases remaining between them. Here the CDR3 reads CASKNPSVMNTEAFF. The CDR3 DNA follows: TGTGCCAGCAAAAACCCCAGCGTCATGAACACTGAAGCTTTCTTT.